This T cell receptor beta chain was recovered during a study of blood T cell repertoires in COVID-19. Profiled with immunoSEQ multiplex PCR; TCRdb holds only in-frame clones, not every one. The sample shows approximately 670,000 clones, more than 80% of them seen only once. This CDR3 comprises 14 residues. Germline assignment: CDR1 SGHRS and CDR2 YFSETQ. Trimming stripped 0 bases from V and 6 bases from J, with 10 bases between. The V gene is TRBV5-1, the J gene TRBJ1-5; D is ambiguous. Input material: peripheral blood. This receptor was identified in a woman younger than 35 with acute or convalescent COVID-19. Written as DNA, the CDR3 is TGCGCCAGCAGCTTGGCCGAAGCGGGTCAGCCCCAGCATTTT. As protein: CASSLAEAGQPQHF.